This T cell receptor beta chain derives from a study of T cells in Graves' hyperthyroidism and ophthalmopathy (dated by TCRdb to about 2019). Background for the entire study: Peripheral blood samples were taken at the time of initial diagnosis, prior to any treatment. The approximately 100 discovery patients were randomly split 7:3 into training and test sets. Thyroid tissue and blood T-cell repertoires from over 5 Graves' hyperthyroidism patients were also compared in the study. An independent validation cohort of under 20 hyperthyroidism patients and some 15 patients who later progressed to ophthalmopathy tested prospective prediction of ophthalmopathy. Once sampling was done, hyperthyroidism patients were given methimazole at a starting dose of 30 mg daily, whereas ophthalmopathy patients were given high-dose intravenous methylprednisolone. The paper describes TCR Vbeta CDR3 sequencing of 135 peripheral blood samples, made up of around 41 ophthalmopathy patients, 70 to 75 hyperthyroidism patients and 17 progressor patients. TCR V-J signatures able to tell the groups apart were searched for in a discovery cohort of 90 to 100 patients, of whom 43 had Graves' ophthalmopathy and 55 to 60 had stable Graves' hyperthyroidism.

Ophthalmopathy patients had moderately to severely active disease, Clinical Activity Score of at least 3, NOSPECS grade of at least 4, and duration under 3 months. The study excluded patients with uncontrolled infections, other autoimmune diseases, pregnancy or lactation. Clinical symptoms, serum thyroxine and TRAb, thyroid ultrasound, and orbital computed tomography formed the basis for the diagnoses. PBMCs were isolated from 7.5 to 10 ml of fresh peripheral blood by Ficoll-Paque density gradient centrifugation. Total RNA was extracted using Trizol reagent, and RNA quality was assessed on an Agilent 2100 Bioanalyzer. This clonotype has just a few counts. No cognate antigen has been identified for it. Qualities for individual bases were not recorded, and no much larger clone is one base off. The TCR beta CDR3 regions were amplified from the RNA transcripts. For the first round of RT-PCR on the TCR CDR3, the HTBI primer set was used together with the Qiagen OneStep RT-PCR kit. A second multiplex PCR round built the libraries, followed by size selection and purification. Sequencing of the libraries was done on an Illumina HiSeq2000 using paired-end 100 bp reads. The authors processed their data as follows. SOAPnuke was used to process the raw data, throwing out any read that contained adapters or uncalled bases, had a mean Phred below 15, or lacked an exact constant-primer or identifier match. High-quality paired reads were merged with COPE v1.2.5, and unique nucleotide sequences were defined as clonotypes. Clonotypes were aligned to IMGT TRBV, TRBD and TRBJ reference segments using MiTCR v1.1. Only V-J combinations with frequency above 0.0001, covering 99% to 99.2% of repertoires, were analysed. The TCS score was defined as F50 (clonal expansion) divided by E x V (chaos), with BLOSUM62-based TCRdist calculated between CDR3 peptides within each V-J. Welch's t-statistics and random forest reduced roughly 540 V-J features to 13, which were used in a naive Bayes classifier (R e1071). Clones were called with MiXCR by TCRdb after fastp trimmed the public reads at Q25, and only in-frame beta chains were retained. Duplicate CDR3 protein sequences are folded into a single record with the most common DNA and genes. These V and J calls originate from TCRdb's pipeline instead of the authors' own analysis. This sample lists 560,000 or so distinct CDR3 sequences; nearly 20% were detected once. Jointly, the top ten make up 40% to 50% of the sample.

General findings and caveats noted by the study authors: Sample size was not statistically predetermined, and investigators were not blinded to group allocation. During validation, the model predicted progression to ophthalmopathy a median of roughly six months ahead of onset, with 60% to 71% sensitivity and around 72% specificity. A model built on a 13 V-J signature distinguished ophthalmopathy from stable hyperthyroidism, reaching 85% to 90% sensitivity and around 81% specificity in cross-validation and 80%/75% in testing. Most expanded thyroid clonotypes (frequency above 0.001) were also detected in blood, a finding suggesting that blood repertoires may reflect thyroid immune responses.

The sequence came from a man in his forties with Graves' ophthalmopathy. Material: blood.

The nucleotides are TGTGCCAGCAGTTTATCGTTATCCTTCTCCTACAATGAGCAGTTCTTC. Its protein is CASSLSLSFSYNEQFF. The rearranged segments are TRBV27 and TRBJ2-1; no confident D gene assignment can be made. V loses 0 bases, J loses 0 bases, and the germline ends lie 9 bases apart. From the cysteine through the phenylalanine, the CDR3 covers 16 amino acids. Kept here is only the CDR3 DNA, which spans 48 bases and is read in frame from base 1. Via the germline V gene (reference sequence), CDR1 is MNHEY and CDR2 SMNVEV.